This TCR beta chain comes out of a study of cytomegalovirus exposure and HLA in healthy donors. V shed 1 base and J 5 bases; nucleotides not matched to a gene: 5. The CDR3 runs to 14 residues. Germline loops: CDR1 SGHTA, CDR2 FQGNSA. It was with 60 Vbeta and 13 Jbeta primers that the PCR ran. Data came from immunoSEQ multiplex PCR; TCRdb stores just in-frame clones and leaves some out. This sample has about 150,000 clones, with approximately 78% found just once. To note about this clone: Its antigen is still unknown.

Whole-study results and caveats: In a later analysis, TCR beta V- and J-gene trimming was associated with a missense DCLRE1C variant.

J is TRBJ2-7 and V is TRBV7-2, with 7 bases matching TRBD1. The specimen was PBMCs. This clonotype was sampled from a woman between 40 and 55 years old in good health and CMV-seropositive. In DNA form, the CDR3 reads TGTGCCAGCAGCTTAGACAGGGGACCCAACGAGCAGTACTTC. This codes for CASSLDRGPNEQYF.